The 8 T cell receptor beta chains below come from one sample, sequenced in a study of T cells after yellow fever vaccination. TCRdb passed the 5' RACE reads through MiXCR, listing each CDR3 protein once. The sample lists a few hundred thousand distinct CDR3 sequences, 3% to 4% occurring once. The specimen comprised CD4+ T cells sorted from PBMCs, sampled 10 days after the yellow fever booster vaccination. The origin of the receptors is a man aged 18-30 years who received the YFV17D yellow fever vaccine.

Many counts were recorded for this clonotype. The rearrangement links TRBV7-9 to TRBJ2-1; D is possibly TRBD1 (6 bases). The V gene lost 7 bases and the J gene lost 5 bases, with 9 bases spanning the gap. Germline loops: CDR1 SEHNR, CDR2 FQNEAQ (reference sequence). This CDR3 region has 12 residues. The DNA of the CDR3 is TGTGCCAGCACCTGGGACAACAATGAGCAGTTCTTC. Translation: CASTWDNNEQFF.

This chain connects TRBV20-1 to TRBJ2-5; possibly TRBD2 for D (5 bases). Looked up from germline, CDR1 is DFQATT and CDR2 is SNEGSKA (reference sequence). The CDR3 has 15 residues. The V end lost 6 bases, the J end lost 4 bases, and 21 bases lay between the germline ends. The CDR3 region is CSAAPQLGIAETQYF. In DNA, the CDR3 is TGCAGTGCCGCACCCCAACTAGGGATAGCAGAGACCCAGTACTTC.

Ten or more counts support this clonotype. The V and J genes are TRBV12-3 or TRBV12-4 and TRBJ1-5, with D maybe TRBD1 (6 bases). Trimming cost V 3 bases and J 6 bases, with 12 bases left between them. This CDR3 comprises 14 residues. The CDR3 DNA reads TGTGCCAGCAGTTTGTCGGGGGCCGTTCAGCCCCAGCATTTT. It translates to CASSLSGAVQPQHF.

This sequence joins TRBV5-1 and TRBJ2-3; 10 bases are shared with TRBD2. Germline V gene data show CDR1 as SGHRS and CDR2 as YFSETQ. V was clipped by 3 bases and J by 5 bases; unmatched bases: 12. This CDR3 region has 17 residues. The CDR3 nucleotides are TGCGCCAGCAGCTCTACACCTACTAGCGGGGAAAGAGATACGCAGTATTTT. Translating it yields CASSSTPTSGERDTQYF.

This chain uses TRBV3-1 with TRBJ2-2, with D unresolved. The CDR3 runs 15 residues. Germline V gives CDR1 LGHDT, CDR2 YNNKEL (reference sequence). V was shortened by 4 bases and J by 1 base, with 10 bases between the two germline ends. The CDR3 here is CASSLWHGNTGELFF. As DNA, the CDR3 is TGTGCCAGCAGCCTCTGGCATGGGAACACCGGGGAGCTGTTTTTT. Using reference TRBV3-1 and TRBJ2-2 for the parts outside the CDR3, the full variable domain is DTAVSQTPKYLVTQMGNDKSIKCEQNLGHDTMYWYKQDSKKFLKIMFSYNNKELIINETVPNRFSPKSPDKAHLNLHINSLELGDSAVYFCASSLWHGNTGELFFGEGSRLTVL.

This clonotype was counted a few times. The chain is built from TRBV20-1 and TRBJ1-6; D is unclear. The germline gives CDR1 DFQATT, CDR2 SNEGSKA (reference sequence). The CDR3 loop spans 13 amino acids. Between the trimmed V and J ends, which lost 4 bases and 7 bases, there was a span of 11 bases. The CDR3 DNA follows: TGCAGTGCTACAGCCAGGCTCAATTCACCCCTCCACTTT. Amino acids: CSATARLNSPLHF.

This clonotype was counted many times. The rearrangement joins TRBV6-2 or TRBV6-3 to TRBJ1-4; D gene uncertain. The CDR3 has 15 amino acids. Germline assignment: CDR1 MNHEY and CDR2 SVGEGT. Trimming cost V 0 bases and J 8 bases, with 13 bases left between them. CDR3 nucleotides: TGTGCCAGCAGTTACTCGCGGAGGTCTGAGGAAAAACTGTTTTTT. Its protein is CASSYSRRSEEKLFF.

In its sample, this clonotype was seen a few times. The V and J genes are TRBV10-3 and TRBJ1-5, with TRBD1 as a possible D gene (5 bases). The V and J ends lost 2 bases and 0 bases respectively, with 5 bases between them. The germline CDR1 and CDR2 sequences are ENHRY and SYGVKD. This CDR3 has 14 residues. The CDR3 DNA reads as TGTGCCATCAGTGAGGACAGTAGCAATCAGCCCCAGCATTTT. It specifies CAISEDSSNQPQHF.